This T cell receptor beta chain is drawn from a study of blood T cell repertoires in COVID-19. Turning to the study itself: From the United States, Italy and Spain came samples of acute and convalescent COVID-19. PBMCs, B-cell-depleted T cells, or T cells were the source of the cDNA or gDNA that made up the material.

In the original workflow: Estimated nucleated cell counts came from reference gene primer amplification. The repertoire was sequenced with immunoSEQ multiplex PCR; TCRdb's copy has only in-frame clones and lacks some. V and J calls and clone size come straight from that table; D and trimming were deduced from the DNA. This sample has around 98,000 clones; 82% occur once, and the top ten carry roughly 11%. This CDR3 region has 16 residues. V shed 3 bases and J 4 bases; nucleotides not matched to a gene: 9. Germline V CDR1 and CDR2: SGDLS, YYNGEE. The sample was peripheral blood. The origin of this receptor is a man in his sixties or seventies with active or convalescent COVID-19. J is TRBJ2-1 and V is TRBV9; 8 bases agree with TRBD2. The CDR3 region is CASSALIAGYYNEQFF. CDR3 in DNA: TGTGCCAGCAGCGCCCTGATAGCGGGGTATTACAATGAGCAGTTCTTC.